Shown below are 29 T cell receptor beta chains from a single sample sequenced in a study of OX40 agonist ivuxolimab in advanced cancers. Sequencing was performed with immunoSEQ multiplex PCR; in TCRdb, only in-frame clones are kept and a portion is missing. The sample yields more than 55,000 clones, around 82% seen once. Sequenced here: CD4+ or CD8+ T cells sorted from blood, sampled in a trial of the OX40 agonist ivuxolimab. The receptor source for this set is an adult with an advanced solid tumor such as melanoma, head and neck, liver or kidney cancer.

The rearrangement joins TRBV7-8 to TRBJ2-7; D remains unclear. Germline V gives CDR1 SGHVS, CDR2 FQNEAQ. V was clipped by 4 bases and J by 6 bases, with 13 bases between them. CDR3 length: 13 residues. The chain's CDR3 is CASSSGPYIEQYF. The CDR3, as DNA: TGTGCCAGCAGCTCAGGACCCTACATCGAGCAGTACTTC.

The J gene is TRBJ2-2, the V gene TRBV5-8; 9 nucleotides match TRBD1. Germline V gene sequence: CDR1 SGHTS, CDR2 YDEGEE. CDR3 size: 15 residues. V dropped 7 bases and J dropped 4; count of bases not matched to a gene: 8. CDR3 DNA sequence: TGTGCCAGCCGGCCGACAGGGGGGGTCACCGGGGAGCTGTTTTTT. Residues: CASRPTGGVTGELFF.

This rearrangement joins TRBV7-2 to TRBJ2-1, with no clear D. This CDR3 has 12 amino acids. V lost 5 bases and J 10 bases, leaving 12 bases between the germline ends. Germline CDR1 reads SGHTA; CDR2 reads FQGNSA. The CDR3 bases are TGTGCCAGCAGCCCTATGGATCGGGAGCAGTTCTTC. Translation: CASSPMDREQFF.

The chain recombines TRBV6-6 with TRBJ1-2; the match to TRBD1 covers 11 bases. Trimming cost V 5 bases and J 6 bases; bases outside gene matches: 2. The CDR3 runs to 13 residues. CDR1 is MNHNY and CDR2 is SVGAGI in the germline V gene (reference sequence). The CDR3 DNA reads TGTGCCAGCAGTCGGGACAGGGGGGATGGCTACACCTTC. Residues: CASSRDRGDGYTF.

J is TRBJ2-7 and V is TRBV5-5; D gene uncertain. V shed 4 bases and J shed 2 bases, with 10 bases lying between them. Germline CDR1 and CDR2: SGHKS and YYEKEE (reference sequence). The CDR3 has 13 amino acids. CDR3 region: CASSGYIAYEQYF. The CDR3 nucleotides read TGTGCCAGCAGCGGTTATATAGCCTACGAGCAGTACTTC.

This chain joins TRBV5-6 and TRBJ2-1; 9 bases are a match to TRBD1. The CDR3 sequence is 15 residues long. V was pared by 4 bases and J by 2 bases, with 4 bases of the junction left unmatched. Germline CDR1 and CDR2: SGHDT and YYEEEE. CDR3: CASSADRGAYNEQFF. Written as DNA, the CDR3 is TGTGCCAGCAGCGCCGACAGGGGGGCCTACAATGAGCAGTTCTTC.

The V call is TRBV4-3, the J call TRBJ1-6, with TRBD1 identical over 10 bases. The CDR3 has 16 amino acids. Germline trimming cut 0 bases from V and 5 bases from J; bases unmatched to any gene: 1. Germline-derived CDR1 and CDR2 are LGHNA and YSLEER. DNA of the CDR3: TGCGCCAGCAGCCAAGAGACAGGGGGCCATAATTCACCCCTCCACTTT. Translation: CASSQETGGHNSPLHF.

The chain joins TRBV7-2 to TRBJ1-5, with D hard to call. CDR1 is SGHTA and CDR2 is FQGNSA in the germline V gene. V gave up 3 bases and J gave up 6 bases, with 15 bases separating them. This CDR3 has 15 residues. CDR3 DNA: TGTGCCAGCAGCTTCCCGCCCCCCAGTAGTCAGCCCCAGCATTTT. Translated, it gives CASSFPPPSSQPQHF.

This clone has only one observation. The CDR3 protein is CASSRDWGNTIYF. CDR3 nucleotide sequence: TGTGCCAGCAGTCGCGACTGGGGAAACACCATATATTTT. This chain connects TRBV7-8 to TRBJ1-3, with D hard to call. The V gene lost 6 bases and the J gene lost 4 bases, with 10 bases spanning the gap. CDR3 length: 13 residues. In germline, CDR1 is SGHVS, CDR2 FQNEAQ. The entire variable domain, with the rest obtained from reference TRBV7-8 and TRBJ1-3, is as follows: GAGVSQSPRYKVAKRGQDVALRCDPISGHVSLFWYQQALGQGPEFLTYFQNEAQLDKSGLPSDRFFAERPEGSVSTLKIQRTQQEDSAVYLCASSRDWGNTIYFGEGSWLTVV.

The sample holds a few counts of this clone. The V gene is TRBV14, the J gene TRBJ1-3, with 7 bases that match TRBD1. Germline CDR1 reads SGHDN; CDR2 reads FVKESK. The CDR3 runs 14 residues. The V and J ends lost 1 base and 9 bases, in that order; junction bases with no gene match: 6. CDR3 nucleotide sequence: TGTGCCAGCAGCCAAGGCCGACAGGGAGGCACCATATATTTT. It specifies CASSQGRQGGTIYF.

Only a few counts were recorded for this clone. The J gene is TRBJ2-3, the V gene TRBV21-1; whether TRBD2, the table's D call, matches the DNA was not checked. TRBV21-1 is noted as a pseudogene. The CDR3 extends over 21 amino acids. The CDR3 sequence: CASSKRSGSRKRSGAGDTQYF. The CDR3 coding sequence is TGTGCCAGCAGCAAACGAAGCGGGAGTAGGAAAAGGAGTGGGGCTGGGGATACGCAGTATTTT.

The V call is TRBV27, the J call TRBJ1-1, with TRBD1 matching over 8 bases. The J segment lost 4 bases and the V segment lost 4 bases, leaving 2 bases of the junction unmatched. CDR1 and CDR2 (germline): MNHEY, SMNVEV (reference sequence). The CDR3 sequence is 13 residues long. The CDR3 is CASSYTGGTEAFF. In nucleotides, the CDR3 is TGTGCCAGCAGTTACACAGGGGGCACTGAAGCTTTCTTT.

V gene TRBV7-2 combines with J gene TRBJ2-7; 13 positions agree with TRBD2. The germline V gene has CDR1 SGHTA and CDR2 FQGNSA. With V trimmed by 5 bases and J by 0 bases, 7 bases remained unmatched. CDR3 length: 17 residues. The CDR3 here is CASSPRTSGGLSYEQYF. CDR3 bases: TGTGCCAGCAGCCCTCGGACTAGCGGGGGTCTCTCCTACGAGCAGTACTTC.

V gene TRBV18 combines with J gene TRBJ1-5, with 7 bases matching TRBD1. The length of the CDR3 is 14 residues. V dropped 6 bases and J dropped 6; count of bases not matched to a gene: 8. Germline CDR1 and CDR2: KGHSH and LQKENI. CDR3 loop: CASSRTGAGQPQHF. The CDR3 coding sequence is TGTGCCAGCTCCCGCACAGGGGCGGGTCAGCCCCAGCATTTT.

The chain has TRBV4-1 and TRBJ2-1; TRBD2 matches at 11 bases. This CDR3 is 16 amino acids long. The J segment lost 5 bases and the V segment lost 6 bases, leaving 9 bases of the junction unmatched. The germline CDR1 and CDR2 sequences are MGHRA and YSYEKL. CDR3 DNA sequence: TGCGCCAGCAGACCTCGGACTAGCGGGCCTGACAATGAGCAGTTCTTC. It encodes CASRPRTSGPDNEQFF.

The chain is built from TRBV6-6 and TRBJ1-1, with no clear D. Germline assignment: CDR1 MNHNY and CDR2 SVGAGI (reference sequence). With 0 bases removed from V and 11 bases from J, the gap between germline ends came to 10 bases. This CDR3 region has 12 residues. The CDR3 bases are TGTGCCAGCAGTTACTCGATTGCTACGGCTTTCTTT. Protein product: CASSYSIATAFF.

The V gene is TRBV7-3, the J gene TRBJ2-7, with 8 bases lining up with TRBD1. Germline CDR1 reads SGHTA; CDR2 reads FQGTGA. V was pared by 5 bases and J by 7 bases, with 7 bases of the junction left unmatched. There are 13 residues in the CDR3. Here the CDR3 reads CASSPDRAREQYF. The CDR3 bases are TGTGCCAGCAGCCCGGACAGGGCGCGAGAGCAGTACTTC.

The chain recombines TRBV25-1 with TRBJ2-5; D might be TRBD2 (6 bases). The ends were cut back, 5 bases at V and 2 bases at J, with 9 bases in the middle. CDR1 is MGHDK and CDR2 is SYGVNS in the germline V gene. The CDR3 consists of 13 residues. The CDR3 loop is CASSIADQETQYF. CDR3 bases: TGTGCCAGCAGTATAGCGGATCAAGAGACCCAGTACTTC.

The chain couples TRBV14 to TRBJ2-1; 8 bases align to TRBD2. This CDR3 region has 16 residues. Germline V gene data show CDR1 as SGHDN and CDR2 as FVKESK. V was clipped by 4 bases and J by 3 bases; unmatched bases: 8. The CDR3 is CASSPNRLAFYNEQFF. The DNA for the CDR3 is TGTGCCAGCAGCCCTAACAGACTAGCGTTCTACAATGAGCAGTTCTTC.

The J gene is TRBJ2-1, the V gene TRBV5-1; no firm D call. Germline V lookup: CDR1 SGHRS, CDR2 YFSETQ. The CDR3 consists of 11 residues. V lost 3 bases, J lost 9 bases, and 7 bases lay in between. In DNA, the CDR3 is TGCGCCAGCAGCTACAGCTTTGAGCAGTTCTTC. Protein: CASSYSFEQFF.

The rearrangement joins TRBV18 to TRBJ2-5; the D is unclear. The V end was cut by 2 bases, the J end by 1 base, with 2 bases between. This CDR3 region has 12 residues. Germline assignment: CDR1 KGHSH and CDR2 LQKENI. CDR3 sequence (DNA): TGTGCCAGCTCACCAACCCAAGAGACCCAGTACTTC. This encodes CASSPTQETQYF.

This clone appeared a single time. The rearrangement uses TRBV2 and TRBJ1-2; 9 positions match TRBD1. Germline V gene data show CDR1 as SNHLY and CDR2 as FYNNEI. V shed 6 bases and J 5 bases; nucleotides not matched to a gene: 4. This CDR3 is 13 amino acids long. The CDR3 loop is CASRGGQGYGYTF. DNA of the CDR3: TGTGCCAGCAGGGGGGGACAGGGTTATGGCTACACCTTC.

The DNA for the CDR3 is TGTGCCAGCAACCTGGCGGGGTTCTTCACAGATACGCAGTATTTT. Amino acid sequence: CASNLAGFFTDTQYF. The chain couples TRBV5-8 to TRBJ2-3, with a possible D match to TRBD2 (6 bases). Between the trimmed V and J ends, which lost 6 bases and 2 bases, there was a span of 16 bases. Germline CDR1 is SGHTS and CDR2 is YDEGEE. The CDR3 is 15 amino acids.

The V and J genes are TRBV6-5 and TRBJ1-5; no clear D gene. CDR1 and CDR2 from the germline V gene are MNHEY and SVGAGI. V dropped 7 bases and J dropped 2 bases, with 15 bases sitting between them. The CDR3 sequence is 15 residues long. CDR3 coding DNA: TGTGCCAGCAACGGACTAGGGAGAGGCAATCAGCCCCAGCATTTT. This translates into CASNGLGRGNQPQHF.

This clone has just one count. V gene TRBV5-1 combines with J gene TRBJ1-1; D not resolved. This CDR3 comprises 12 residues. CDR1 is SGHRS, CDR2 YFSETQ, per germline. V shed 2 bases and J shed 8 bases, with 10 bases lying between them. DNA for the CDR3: TGCGCCAGCAGCTTATTTACAGACGAAGCTTTCTTT. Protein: CASSLFTDEAFF.

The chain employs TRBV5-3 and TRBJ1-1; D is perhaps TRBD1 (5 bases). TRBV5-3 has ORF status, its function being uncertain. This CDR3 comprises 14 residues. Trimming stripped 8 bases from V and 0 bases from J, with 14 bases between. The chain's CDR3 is CASSRTNMNTEAFF. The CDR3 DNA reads TGTGCCAGCAGCCGGACAAACATGAACACTGAAGCTTTCTTT.

The CDR3 DNA reads as TGTGCCAGCTCACCCCACCCACCCGGACAGCTTAACTATGGCTACACCTTC. Translation gives CASSPHPPGQLNYGYTF. The chain employs TRBV18 and TRBJ1-2; D is perhaps TRBD1 (6 bases). The CDR3 loop spans 17 amino acids. Trimming took off 3 bases at V and 1 base at J, with 18 bases between the two ends. The germline V gene encodes CDR1 KGHSH and CDR2 LQKENI.

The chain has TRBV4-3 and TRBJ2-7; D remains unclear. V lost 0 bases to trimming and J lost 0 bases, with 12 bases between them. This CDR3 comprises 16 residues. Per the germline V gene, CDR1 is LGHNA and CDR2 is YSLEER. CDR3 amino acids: CASSQDVGFLSYEQYF. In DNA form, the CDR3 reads TGCGCCAGCAGCCAAGATGTAGGGTTCCTCTCCTACGAGCAGTACTTC.

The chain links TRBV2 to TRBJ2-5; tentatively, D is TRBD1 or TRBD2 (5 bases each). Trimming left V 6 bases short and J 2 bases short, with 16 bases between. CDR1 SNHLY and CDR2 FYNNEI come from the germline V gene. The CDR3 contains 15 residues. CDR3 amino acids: CASSPGSRSQETQYF. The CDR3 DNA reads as TGTGCCAGCAGCCCAGGGAGCAGAAGTCAAGAGACCCAGTACTTC.